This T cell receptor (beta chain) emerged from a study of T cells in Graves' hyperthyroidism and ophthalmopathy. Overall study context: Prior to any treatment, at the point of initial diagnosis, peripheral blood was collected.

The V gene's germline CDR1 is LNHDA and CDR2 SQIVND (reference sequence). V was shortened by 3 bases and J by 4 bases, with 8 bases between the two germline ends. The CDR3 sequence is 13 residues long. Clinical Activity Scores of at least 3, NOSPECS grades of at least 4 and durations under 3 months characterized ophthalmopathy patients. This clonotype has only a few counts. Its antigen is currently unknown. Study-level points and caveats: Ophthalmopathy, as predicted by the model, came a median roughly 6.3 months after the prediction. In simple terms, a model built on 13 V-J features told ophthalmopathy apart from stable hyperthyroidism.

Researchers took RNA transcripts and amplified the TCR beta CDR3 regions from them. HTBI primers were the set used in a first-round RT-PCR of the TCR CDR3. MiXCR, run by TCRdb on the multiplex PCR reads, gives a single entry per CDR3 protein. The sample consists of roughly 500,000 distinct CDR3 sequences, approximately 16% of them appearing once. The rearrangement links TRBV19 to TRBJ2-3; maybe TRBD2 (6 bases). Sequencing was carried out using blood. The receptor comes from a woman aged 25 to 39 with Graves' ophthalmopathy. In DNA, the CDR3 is TGTGCCAGTAGTATGGCGGGGCCAGATACGCAGTATTTT. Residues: CASSMAGPDTQYF.